One and the same sample provided the 30 T cell receptor beta chains below, sequenced in a study of shared clonotypes between healthy human individuals. Here immunoSEQ multiplex PCR was the method, and the copy in TCRdb shows in-frame clones only, minus some. The table records 650,000 to 750,000 clones, approximately 79% of them present only once. The sample consisted of memory CD4+ T cells sorted from blood. Subset denoted: CD45RA-negative fraction. The receptors shown here come from a woman in her thirties in good health.

V and J are TRBV9 and TRBJ1-3; perhaps TRBD1 as D (6 bases). Germline loops: CDR1 SGDLS, CDR2 YYNGEE. V was clipped by 3 bases and J by 8 bases, with 24 bases between them. The CDR3 sequence is 17 residues long. The CDR3 sequence: CASSEQGIQLGRDTIYF. The CDR3 DNA sequence: TGTGCCAGCAGCGAACAGGGAATCCAACTTGGTCGAGACACCATATATTTT. The whole variable domain, filled in from reference TRBV9 and TRBJ1-3, reads DSGVTQTPKHLITATGQRVTLRCSPRSGDLSVYWYQQSLDQGLQFLIQYYNGEERAKGNILERFSAQQFPDLHSELNLSSLELGDSALYFCASSEQGIQLGRDTIYFGEGSWLTVV.

This rearrangement joins TRBV12-5 to TRBJ2-5, with a possible D match to TRBD2 (5 bases). The CDR3 loop spans 13 amino acids. V was cut by 3 bases and J by 2 bases, with 7 bases left in between. CDR1 and CDR2 from the germline V gene are LGHNT and FRNRAP. The CDR3 sequence is CASGLRGQETQYF. As DNA, the CDR3 is TGTGCTAGTGGTTTACGGGGTCAAGAGACCCAGTACTTC.

This clone appeared many times. Germline is not matched at one junction end, which may reflect a read error. Other nucleotide sequences from this sample produce the same CDR3. This chain's CDR3 is CASSQTQMNTEAFF. The DNA of the CDR3 is TGTGCCAGCAGCCAAACACAGATGAACACTGAAGCTTTCTTT. This chain joins TRBV4-1 and TRBJ1-1; no definite D call. CDR3 size: 14 residues. Looked up from germline, CDR1 is MGHRA and CDR2 is YSYEKL.

The J gene is TRBJ2-3, the V gene TRBV29-1, with TRBD2 as a possible D gene (6 bases). This CDR3 has 12 amino acids. V was trimmed by 3 bases and J by 7 bases, leaving 11 bases between them. From germline, CDR1 is SQVTM and CDR2 ANQGSEA. The CDR3 sequence: CSVEEGANTQYF. CDR3 DNA: TGCAGCGTTGAGGAGGGAGCGAATACGCAGTATTTT.

The V and J genes are TRBV4-2 and TRBJ1-1; D is possibly TRBD1 (5 bases). Germline CDR1 is LGHNA and CDR2 is YNFKEQ. The CDR3 covers 15 residues. V was pared by 2 bases and J by 3 bases, with 13 bases between. The CDR3 DNA is TGTGCCAGCAGCCAAACACGGGACGGAGACACTGAAGCTTTCTTT. Translating it yields CASSQTRDGDTEAFF.

The gene calls are TRBV5-1 and TRBJ2-7; 9 positions agree with TRBD2. Germline V lookup: CDR1 SGHRS, CDR2 YFSETQ. Germline trimming cut 4 bases from V and 5 bases from J; bases unmatched to any gene: 7. This CDR3 comprises 14 residues. Written as DNA, the CDR3 is TGCGCCAGCAGCCTCTTAGCGGGAGAAGACGAGCAGTACTTC. Translation: CASSLLAGEDEQYF.

The V gene is TRBV6-6, the J gene TRBJ1-5, with TRBD1 identical over 12 bases. Germline CDR1 reads MNHNY; CDR2 reads SVGAGI (reference sequence). The CDR3 loop spans 15 amino acids. V trimming: 6 bases; J trimming: 7 bases; junction bases outside the gene matches: 7. The DNA for the CDR3 is TGTGCCAGCAGAACCGGGACAGGGGGCCGACAGCCCCAGCATTTT. Translated: CASRTGTGGRQPQHF.

V is TRBV2 and J is TRBJ2-5; 8 bases are shared with TRBD2. The V gene end was trimmed by 4 bases and the J gene end by 5 bases; junction bases not matched to a gene: 12. The CDR3 spans 16 residues. Germline V CDR1 and CDR2: SNHLY, FYNNEI. The CDR3 DNA reads TGTGCCAGCAGTGCAAGGGGAGCGGGAGTTGGCGAGACCCAGTACTTC. Its protein product is CASSARGAGVGETQYF.

This clone was detected a few times. The chain links TRBV18 to TRBJ1-1; D call uncertain. The ends were cut back, 3 bases at V and 4 bases at J, with 6 bases in the middle. This CDR3 spans 12 amino acids. Germline assignment: CDR1 KGHSH and CDR2 LQKENI. The CDR3 DNA follows: TGTGCCAGCTCACCCCAGTCCACTGAAGCTTTCTTT. This sequence encodes CASSPQSTEAFF.

The V gene is TRBV29-1, the J gene TRBJ2-1; no definite D call. V lost 7 bases, J lost 5 bases, and 9 bases lay in between. This CDR3 comprises 11 residues. Germline V CDR1 and CDR2: SQVTM, ANQGSEA. CDR3 DNA: TGCAGCGGGAAGTCAAACAATGAGCAGTTCTTC. Translation: CSGKSNNEQFF.

J is TRBJ1-5 and V is TRBV2, with a possible D match to TRBD1 (5 bases). Trimming cost V 5 bases and J 2 bases, with 13 bases left between them. Germline CDR1 and CDR2: SNHLY and FYNNEI. This CDR3 contains 15 residues. CDR3 in amino acids: CASSPRRVGNQPQHF. CDR3 bases: TGTGCCAGCAGTCCACGCAGGGTGGGCAATCAGCCCCAGCATTTT.

This clone appeared many times. This chain links TRBV5-1 with TRBJ2-5; unclear D gene. Germline CDR1 SGHRS, CDR2 YFSETQ. V lost 0 bases and J 1 base, leaving 13 bases between the germline ends. CDR3 size: 16 residues. The CDR3 DNA reads as TGCGCCAGCAGCTTGGTGGGGTCGGGCGTCCAAGAGACCCAGTACTTC. Its protein product is CASSLVGSGVQETQYF.

This clone was detected once. V and J are TRBV5-8 and TRBJ2-7; 8 positions agree with TRBD2. In germline, CDR1 is SGHTS, CDR2 YDEGEE. The CDR3 consists of 14 residues. J gave up 2 bases and V 2 bases, and 3 bases lay outside the gene matches. The CDR3 bases are TGTGCCAGCAGCTTCAAGCGGGAGACCTACGAGCAGTACTTC. Its protein is CASSFKRETYEQYF.

This clone was counted between two and nine times. J is TRBJ1-5 and V is TRBV15; D uncertain. V gave up 0 bases and J gave up 9 bases, with 15 bases separating them. Germline V lookup: CDR1 LNHNV, CDR2 YYDKDF (reference sequence). The CDR3 is 15 residues long. CDR3 coding DNA: TGTGCCACCAGCAGAGAGGGCGGCGGGTCAGCGCCCCAGCATTTT. This translates into CATSREGGGSAPQHF.

This clone was counted at least ten times. CDR3 in amino acids: CASSGQGATTSGRGGNEQFF. CDR3 sequence (DNA): TGTGCCAGCAGCGGTCAGGGTGCCACCACATCAGGGCGGGGGGGCAATGAGCAGTTCTTC. V gene TRBV7-8 combines with J gene TRBJ2-1, with 9 bases lining up with TRBD2. The germline V gene encodes CDR1 SGHVS and CDR2 FQNEAQ. The V segment lost 5 bases and the J segment 6 bases; nucleotides outside the gene matches: 23. This CDR3 has 20 residues. The full variable domain, in which reference TRBV7-8 and TRBJ2-1 provide the parts outside the CDR3, is GAGVSQSPRYKVAKRGQDVALRCDPISGHVSLFWYQQALGQGPEFLTYFQNEAQLDKSGLPSDRFFAERPEGSVSTLKIQRTQQEDSAVYLCASSGQGATTSGRGGNEQFFGPGTRLTVL.

The chain is built from TRBV28 and TRBJ1-2; the match to TRBD1 covers 9 bases. The CDR3 is made up of 15 amino acids. J was trimmed by 1 base and V by 4 bases; bases with no gene match: 4. The germline V gene encodes CDR1 MDHEN and CDR2 SYDVKM. This CDR3 is CASSSGTGFNYGYTF. CDR3 bases: TGTGCCAGCAGTTCCGGGACAGGGTTTAACTATGGCTACACCTTC.

This clone was picked up one time. The CDR3 reads CASKGDNEKLFF. The DNA of the CDR3 is TGTGCCAGCAAAGGGGACAACGAAAAACTGTTTTTT. The rearrangement joins TRBV2 to TRBJ1-4, with a weak D call TRBD1 (6 bases). Germline CDR1 SNHLY, CDR2 FYNNEI. The CDR3 runs 12 residues. The germline V and J ends were trimmed by 7 bases and 8 bases, with 11 bases remaining between them.

On this clone itself: This probably arose from a read error, given a far larger clone one base away. The genes are TRBV19 and TRBJ1-1, with TRBD1 identical over 7 bases. The germline gives CDR1 LNHDA, CDR2 SQIVND (reference sequence). This CDR3 region has 15 residues. J was trimmed by 4 bases and V by 6 bases; bases with no gene match: 11. The CDR3 is CASRTPGQMSTEAFF. DNA of the CDR3: TGTGCCAGTAGGACCCCGGGACAGATGAGCACTGAAGCTTTCTTT. Complete variable domain (other parts from reference TRBV19 and TRBJ1-1): DGGITQSPKYLFRKEGQNVTLSCEQNLNHDAMYWYRQDPGQGLRLIYYSQIVNDFQKGDIAEGYSVSREKKESFPLTVTSAQKNPTAFYLCASRTPGQMSTEAFFGQGTRLTVV.

The chain carries TRBV7-9 and TRBJ1-2; TRBD1 matches at 7 bases. This CDR3 is 18 amino acids long. CDR1 SEHNR and CDR2 FQNEAQ come from the germline V gene (reference sequence). The junction had 18 bases not matched to a gene; V was cut back by 6 bases and J by 2 bases. The DNA of the CDR3 is TGTGCCAGCAGGCCTCAACCAGGGGGTGGGGCCTCAAACTATGGCTACACCTTC. The encoded protein is CASRPQPGGGASNYGYTF.

This sequence joins TRBV6-1 and TRBJ1-2, with D unresolved. This CDR3 has 11 residues. Germline lookup yields CDR1 MNHNS and CDR2 SASEGT. With 7 bases removed from V and 5 bases from J, the gap between germline ends came to 8 bases. The CDR3 nucleotides read TGTGCCAGCACTATAATTTATGGCTACACCTTC. Protein product: CASTIIYGYTF.

The gene calls are TRBV9 and TRBJ2-5; TRBD2 matches at 9 bases. CDR1 is SGDLS, CDR2 YYNGEE, per germline. This CDR3 region has 17 residues. Germline trimming cut 4 bases from V and 0 bases from J; bases unmatched to any gene: 10. CDR3: CASSPTYSGGYQETQYF. The DNA of the CDR3 is TGTGCCAGCAGCCCAACGTATAGCGGGGGATACCAAGAGACCCAGTACTTC.

This clone was observed a single time. The chain links TRBV7-9 to TRBJ2-5; TRBD1 matches 7 bases. CDR1 and CDR2 (germline): SEHNR, FQNEAQ (reference sequence). V was clipped by 3 bases and J by 4 bases; unmatched bases: 8. The CDR3 runs to 15 residues. CDR3 loop: CASSFPRQGRETQYF. The CDR3 DNA sequence: TGTGCCAGCAGCTTTCCGAGACAGGGCAGAGAGACCCAGTACTTC.

Note on this clone: Other DNA sequences in the sample encode the same CDR3. The chain employs TRBV2 and TRBJ2-1; TRBD2 agrees at 8 bases. In germline, CDR1 is SNHLY, CDR2 FYNNEI. J gave up 0 bases and V 4 bases, and 2 bases lay outside the gene matches. CDR3 length: 15 residues. CDR3 residues: CASSASGSSYNEQFF. CDR3 sequence (DNA): TGTGCCAGCAGTGCCAGCGGGAGCTCCTACAATGAGCAGTTCTTC.

V is TRBV11-2 and J is TRBJ1-5; 9 bases are a match to TRBD1. The junction had 5 bases not matched to a gene; V was cut back by 1 base and J by 1 base. This CDR3 comprises 17 residues. Germline lookup yields CDR1 SGHAT and CDR2 FQNNGV. The CDR3 DNA sequence: TGTGCCAGCAGCTTAGGGGGGACAGGGCGGAGCAATCAGCCCCAGCATTTT. Its translation: CASSLGGTGRSNQPQHF.

As regards this clone: A much larger clone is a single base away; this may be a read error. The chain is built from TRBV7-9 and TRBJ1-1, with 8 bases aligning to TRBD1. V was pared by 5 bases and J by 6 bases, with 5 bases of the junction left unmatched. This CDR3 contains 13 residues. Germline loops: CDR1 SEHNR, CDR2 FQNEAQ (reference sequence). As DNA, the CDR3 is TGTGCCAGCAGCCCAGGGGGCGGCCCTGAAGCTTTCTTT. Protein: CASSPGGGPEAFF.

In its sample, this clone was seen a few times. V is TRBV4-1 and J is TRBJ1-2, with TRBD1 matching 12 bases. Germline lookup yields CDR1 MGHRA and CDR2 YSYEKL. V was clipped by 3 bases and J by 4 bases; unmatched bases: 3. This CDR3 is 15 amino acids long. CDR3 region: CASSHEGQGAYGYTF. In DNA, the CDR3 is TGCGCCAGCAGCCACGAGGGACAGGGGGCCTATGGCTACACCTTC.

The V gene is TRBV19, the J gene TRBJ2-1; 8 bases align to TRBD1. V lost 5 bases, J lost 8 bases, and 11 bases stayed unmatched. CDR1 is LNHDA, CDR2 SQIVND, per germline (reference sequence). This CDR3 has 15 amino acids. CDR3 DNA sequence: TGTGCCAGTAGTTCCCAGGGGGCAATACGGGATGAGCAGTTCTTC. This sequence encodes CASSSQGAIRDEQFF. Combining the CDR3 with reference TRBV19 and TRBJ2-1 gives the whole variable domain DGGITQSPKYLFRKEGQNVTLSCEQNLNHDAMYWYRQDPGQGLRLIYYSQIVNDFQKGDIAEGYSVSREKKESFPLTVTSAQKNPTAFYLCASSSQGAIRDEQFFGPGTRLTVL.

V usage is TRBV21-1 and J usage is TRBJ1-1. TRBV21-1 is a documented pseudogene. There are 18 residues in the CDR3. The CDR3 loop is CASSMGAPQGGIDTEAFF. The CDR3 coding sequence is TGTGCCAGCAGCATGGGGGCCCCCCAGGGCGGGATAGACACTGAAGCTTTCTTT.

This clone was found a few times. The rearrangement links TRBV19 to TRBJ2-3, with 7 bases lining up with TRBD1. The CDR3 length is 14 residues. V dropped 4 bases and J dropped 3; count of bases not matched to a gene: 4. The germline gives CDR1 LNHDA, CDR2 SQIVND (reference sequence). The CDR3 coding sequence is TGTGCCAGTAGTACCGGACAGGAAACAGATACGCAGTATTTT. It encodes CASSTGQETDTQYF.

This chain joins TRBV7-2 and TRBJ2-1; 9 bases align to TRBD2. Germline loops: CDR1 SGHTA, CDR2 FQGNSA. CDR3 length: 16 amino acids. Trimming cost V 5 bases and J 3 bases; bases outside gene matches: 8. The CDR3: CASSRLAGQRYNEQFF. CDR3 in DNA: TGTGCCAGCAGCAGGCTAGCGGGACAACGCTACAATGAGCAGTTCTTC.